The rows below give T cell receptor beta chains drawn from one sample of a study of cytomegalovirus exposure and HLA in healthy donors. The table came from immunoSEQ multiplex PCR; TCRdb's copy has only in-frame clones and leaves some out. This sample carries 100,000 or so clones, around 88% of them seen once, and the ten largest clones take roughly 3.8%. Input material: PBMCs. Receptors were obtained from a woman younger than 45 in good health and CMV-seronegative. Each CDR3 is given with its conserved first and last residue. D genes are given only for firm matches. Not all rows give a size; the values are once, few, many and, for expanded clones, a class.

j_call	clone_size	v_call	d_call	cdr3_nt	cdr3_aa
TRBJ1-1	.	TRBV27	.	TGTGCCAGCAGTTTAGGGCGGGGGGCACCGTACGCTTTCTTT	CASSLGRGAPYAFF
TRBJ2-1	.	TRBV28	.	TGTGCCAGCAGTGTTTACGGGGAGCAGTTCTTC	CASSVYGEQFF
TRBJ2-2	.	TRBV6-6	.	TGTGCCAGCAGTTACATTGGGGGCAACACCGGGGAGCTGTTTTTT	CASSYIGGNTGELFF
TRBJ2-1	.	TRBV5-1	.	TGCGCCAGCAGCCGGTCTAGCGCTCCCCCGAATGAGCAGTTCTTC	CASSRSSAPPNEQFF
TRBJ2-5	.	TRBV5-1	.	TGCGCCAGCACTACCCCGGGAGCCGAAGAGACCCAGTACTTC	CASTTPGAEETQYF
TRBJ1-2	.	TRBV2	.	TGTGCCAGCAGTCTAAAAACTACCTATGGCTACACCTTC	CASSLKTTYGYTF
TRBJ1-2	.	TRBV7-2	TRBD1	TGTGCCAGCAGCTTATTGGGACAGGGGGCTTCTGGCTACACCTTC	CASSLLGQGASGYTF
TRBJ2-7	few	TRBV28	TRBD1	TGTGCCAGCAGCTCCTCCGGGACAGGGTTGTACGAGCAGTACTTC	CASSSSGTGLYEQYF
TRBJ2-5	.	TRBV6-6	.	TGTGCCAGCAGTTCATTAGAGACCCAGTACTTC	CASSSLETQYF
TRBJ2-3	.	TRBV7-9	.	TGTGCCAGCAGCTTAGAGCAGGGGCGGGATACGCAGTATTTT	CASSLEQGRDTQYF
TRBJ2-7	.	TRBV28	TRBD2	TGTGCCACCCTGGGGAGGGCACGTGGCGAGCAGTACTTC	CATLGRARGEQYF
TRBJ2-7	.	TRBV5-1	TRBD1	TGCGCCAGCAGCCTTATCCCCATCCCGGGACAGGGATTGTCGGCTTACGAGCAGTACTTC	CASSLIPIPGQGLSAYEQYF
TRBJ1-5	.	TRBV4-3	TRBD1	TGCGCCAGCAGCCTCCGGACAGGTCCGGGGCAGCCCCAGCATTTT	CASSLRTGPGQPQHF
TRBJ1-5	.	TRBV6-1	TRBD1	TGTGCCAGCAGTGAAACGTTCGGTGGAGAGGGGGCCTATCAGCCCCAGCATTTT	CASSETFGGEGAYQPQHF
TRBJ1-5	.	TRBV5-1	.	TGCGCCAGCAGCTTGCGTCCCCTCGGGAATCAGCCCCAGCATTTT	CASSLRPLGNQPQHF